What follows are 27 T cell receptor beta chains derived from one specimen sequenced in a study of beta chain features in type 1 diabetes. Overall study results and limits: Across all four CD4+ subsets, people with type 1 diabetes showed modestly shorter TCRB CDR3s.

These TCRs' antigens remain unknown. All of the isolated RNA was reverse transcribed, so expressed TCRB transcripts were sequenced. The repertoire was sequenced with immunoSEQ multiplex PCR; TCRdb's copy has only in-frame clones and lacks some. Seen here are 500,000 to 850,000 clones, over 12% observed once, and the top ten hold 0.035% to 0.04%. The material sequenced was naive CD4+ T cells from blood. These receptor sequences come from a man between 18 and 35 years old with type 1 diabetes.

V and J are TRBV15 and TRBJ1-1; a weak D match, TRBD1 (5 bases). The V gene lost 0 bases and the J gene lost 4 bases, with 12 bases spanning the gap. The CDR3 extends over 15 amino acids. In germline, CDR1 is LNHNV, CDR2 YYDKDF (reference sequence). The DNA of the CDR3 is TGTGCCACCAGCAGAGATGGGGTACAGGTCACTGAAGCTTTCTTT. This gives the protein CATSRDGVQVTEAFF. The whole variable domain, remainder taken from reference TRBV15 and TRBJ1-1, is DAMVIQNPRYQVTQFGKPVTLSCSQTLNHNVMYWYQQKSSQAPKLLFHYYDKDFNNEADTPDNFQSRRPNTSFCFLDIRSPGLGDTAMYLCATSRDGVQVTEAFFGQGTRLTVV.

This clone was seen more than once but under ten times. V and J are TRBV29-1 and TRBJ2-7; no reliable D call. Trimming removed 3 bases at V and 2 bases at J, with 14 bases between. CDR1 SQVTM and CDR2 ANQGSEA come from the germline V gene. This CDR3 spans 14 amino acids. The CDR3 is CSVDLPNPPYEQYF. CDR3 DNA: TGCAGCGTTGACCTCCCCAACCCACCCTACGAGCAGTACTTC.

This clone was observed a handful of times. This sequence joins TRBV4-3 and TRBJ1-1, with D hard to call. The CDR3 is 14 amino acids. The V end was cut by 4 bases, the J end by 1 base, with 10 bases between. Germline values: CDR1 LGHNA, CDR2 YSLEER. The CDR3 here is CASSPVGSNTEAFF. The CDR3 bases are TGCGCCAGCAGCCCTGTGGGCTCGAACACTGAAGCTTTCTTT.

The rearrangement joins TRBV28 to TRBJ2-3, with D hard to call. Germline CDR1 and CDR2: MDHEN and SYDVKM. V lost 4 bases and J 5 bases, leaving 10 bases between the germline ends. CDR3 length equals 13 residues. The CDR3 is CASSSPLVDTQYF. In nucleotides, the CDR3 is TGTGCCAGCAGTTCCCCCCTGGTAGATACGCAGTATTTT.

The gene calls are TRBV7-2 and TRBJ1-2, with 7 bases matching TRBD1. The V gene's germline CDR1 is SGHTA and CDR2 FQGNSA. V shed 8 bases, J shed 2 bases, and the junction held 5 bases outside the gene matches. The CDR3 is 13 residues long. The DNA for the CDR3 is TGTGCCAGCGGCGCGGACAGGAACTATGGCTACACCTTC. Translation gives CASGADRNYGYTF.

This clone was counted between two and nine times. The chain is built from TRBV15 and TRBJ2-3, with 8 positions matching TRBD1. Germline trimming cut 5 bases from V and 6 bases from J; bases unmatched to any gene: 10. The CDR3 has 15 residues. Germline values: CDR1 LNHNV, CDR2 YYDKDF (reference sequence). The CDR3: CATSSGGAYLDTQYF. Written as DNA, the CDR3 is TGTGCCACCAGCTCAGGGGGCGCGTATTTGGATACGCAGTATTTT.

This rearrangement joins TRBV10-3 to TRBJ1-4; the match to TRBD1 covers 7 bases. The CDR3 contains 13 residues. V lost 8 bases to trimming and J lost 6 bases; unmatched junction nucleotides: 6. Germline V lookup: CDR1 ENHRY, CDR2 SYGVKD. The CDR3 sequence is CAIGDRVDEKLFF. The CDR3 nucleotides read TGTGCCATCGGAGACAGGGTCGATGAAAAACTGTTTTTT.

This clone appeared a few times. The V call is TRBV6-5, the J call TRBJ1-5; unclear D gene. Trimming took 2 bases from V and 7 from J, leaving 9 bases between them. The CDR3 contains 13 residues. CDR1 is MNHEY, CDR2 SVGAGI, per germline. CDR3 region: CASSYVQGQPQHF. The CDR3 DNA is TGTGCCAGCAGTTACGTTCAAGGCCAGCCCCAGCATTTT.

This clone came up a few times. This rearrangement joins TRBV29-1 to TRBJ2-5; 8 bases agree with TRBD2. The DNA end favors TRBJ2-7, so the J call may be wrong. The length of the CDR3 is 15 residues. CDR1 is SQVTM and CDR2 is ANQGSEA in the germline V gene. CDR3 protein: CSVLGQGGRRYEQYF. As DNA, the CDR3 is TGCAGCGTATTAGGTCAAGGCGGGAGGAGGTACGAGCAGTACTTC.

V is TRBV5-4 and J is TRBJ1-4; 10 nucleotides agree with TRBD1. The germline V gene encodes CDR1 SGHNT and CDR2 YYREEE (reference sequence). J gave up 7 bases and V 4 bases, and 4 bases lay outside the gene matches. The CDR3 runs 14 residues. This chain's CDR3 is CASSIRDRGEKLFF. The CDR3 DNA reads TGTGCCAGCAGCATACGGGACAGGGGTGAAAAACTGTTTTTT.

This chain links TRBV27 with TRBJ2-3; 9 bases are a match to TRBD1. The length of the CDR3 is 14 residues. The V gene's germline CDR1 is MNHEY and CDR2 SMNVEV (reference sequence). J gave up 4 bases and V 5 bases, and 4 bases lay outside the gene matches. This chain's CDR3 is CASSLRTGADTQYF. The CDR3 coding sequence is TGTGCCAGCAGTCTCCGGACAGGGGCAGATACGCAGTATTTT.

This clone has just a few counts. CDR3 sequence: CSAADEKLFF. CDR3 bases: TGCAGTGCCGCAGATGAAAAACTGTTTTTT. The chain couples TRBV20-1 to TRBJ1-4, with D unclear. V lost 6 bases, J lost 6 bases, and 5 bases lay in between. This CDR3 region has 10 residues. Germline V gene data show CDR1 as DFQATT and CDR2 as SNEGSKA (reference sequence).

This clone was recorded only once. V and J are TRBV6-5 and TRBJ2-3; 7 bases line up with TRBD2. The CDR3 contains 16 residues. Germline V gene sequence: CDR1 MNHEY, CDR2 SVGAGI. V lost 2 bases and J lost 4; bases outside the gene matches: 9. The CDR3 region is CASSYGWKGGADTQYF. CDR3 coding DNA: TGTGCCAGCAGTTACGGGTGGAAGGGAGGGGCAGATACGCAGTATTTT.

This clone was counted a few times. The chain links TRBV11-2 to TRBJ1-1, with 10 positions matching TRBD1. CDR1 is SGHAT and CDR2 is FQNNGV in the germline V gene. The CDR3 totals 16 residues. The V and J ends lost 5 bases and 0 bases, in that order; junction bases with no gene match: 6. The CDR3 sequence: CASSAGTGDMNTEAFF. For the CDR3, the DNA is TGTGCCAGCAGCGCGGGGACAGGGGATATGAACACTGAAGCTTTCTTT.

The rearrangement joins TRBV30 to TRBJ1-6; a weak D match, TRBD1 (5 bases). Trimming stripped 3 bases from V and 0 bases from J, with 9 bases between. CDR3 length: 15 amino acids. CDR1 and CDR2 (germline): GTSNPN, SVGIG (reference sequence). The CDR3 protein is CAWSAGGSYNSPLHF. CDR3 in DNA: TGTGCCTGGAGCGCGGGGGGCTCCTATAATTCACCCCTCCACTTT.

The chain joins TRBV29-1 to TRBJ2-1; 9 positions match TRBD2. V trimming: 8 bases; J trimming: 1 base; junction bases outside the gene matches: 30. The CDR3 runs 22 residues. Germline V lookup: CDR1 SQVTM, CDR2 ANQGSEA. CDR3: CSFRGLAGTLWGPEGSYNEQFF. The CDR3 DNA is TGCAGCTTCCGAGGGCTAGCGGGGACCCTATGGGGCCCCGAGGGGTCCTACAATGAGCAGTTCTTC.

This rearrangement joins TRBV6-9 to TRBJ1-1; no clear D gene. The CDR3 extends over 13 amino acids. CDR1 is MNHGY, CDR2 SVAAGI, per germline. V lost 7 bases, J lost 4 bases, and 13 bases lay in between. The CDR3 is CASTPKGVTEAFF. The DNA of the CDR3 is TGTGCCAGCACCCCAAAAGGTGTCACTGAAGCTTTCTTT.

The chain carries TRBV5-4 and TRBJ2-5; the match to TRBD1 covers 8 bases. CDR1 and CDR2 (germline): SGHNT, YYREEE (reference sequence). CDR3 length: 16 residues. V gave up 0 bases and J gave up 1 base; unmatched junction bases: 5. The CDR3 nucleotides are TGTGCCAGCAGCTTGGCCGGACAGGGCCCCCAAGAGACCCAGTACTTC. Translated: CASSLAGQGPQETQYF.

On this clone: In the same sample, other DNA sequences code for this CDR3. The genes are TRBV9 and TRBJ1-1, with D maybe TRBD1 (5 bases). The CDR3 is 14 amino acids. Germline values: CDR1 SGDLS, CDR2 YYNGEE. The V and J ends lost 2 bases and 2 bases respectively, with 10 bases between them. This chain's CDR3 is CASSVGTGNTEAFF. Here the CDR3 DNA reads TGTGCCAGCAGCGTCGGGACGGGCAACACTGAAGCTTTCTTT.

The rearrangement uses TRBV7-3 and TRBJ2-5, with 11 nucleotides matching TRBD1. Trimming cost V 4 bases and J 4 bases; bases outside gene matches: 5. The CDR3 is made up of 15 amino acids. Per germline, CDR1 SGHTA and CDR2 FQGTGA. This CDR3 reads CASSYLGQGGETQYF. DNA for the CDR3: TGTGCCAGCAGCTATCTGGGACAGGGGGGAGAGACCCAGTACTTC.

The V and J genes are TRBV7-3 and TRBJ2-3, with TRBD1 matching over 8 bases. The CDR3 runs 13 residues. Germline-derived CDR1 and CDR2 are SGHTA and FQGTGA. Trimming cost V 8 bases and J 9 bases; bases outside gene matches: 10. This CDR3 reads CASSPTTGATQYF. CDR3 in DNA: TGTGCCAGCTCGCCTACGACAGGGGCCACGCAGTATTTT.

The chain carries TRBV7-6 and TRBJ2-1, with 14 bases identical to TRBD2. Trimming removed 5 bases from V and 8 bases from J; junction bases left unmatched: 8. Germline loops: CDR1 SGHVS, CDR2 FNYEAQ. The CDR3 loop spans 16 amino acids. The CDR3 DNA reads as TGTGCCAGCAGCCCAAAGGGACTAGCGGGAGACTATGAGCAGTTCTTC. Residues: CASSPKGLAGDYEQFF.

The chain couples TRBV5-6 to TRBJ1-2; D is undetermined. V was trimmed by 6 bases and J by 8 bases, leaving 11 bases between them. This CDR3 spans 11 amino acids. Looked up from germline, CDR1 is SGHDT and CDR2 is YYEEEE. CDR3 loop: CASNNEGGYTF. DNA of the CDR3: TGTGCCAGCAATAACGAGGGAGGCTACACCTTC.

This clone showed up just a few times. CDR3 loop: CASSREIETQYF. The CDR3 bases are TGTGCCAGCAGCCGAGAGATCGAGACCCAGTACTTC. The rearrangement joins TRBV4-2 to TRBJ2-5, with D unresolved. Germline CDR1 reads LGHNA; CDR2 reads YNFKEQ. The CDR3 is 12 residues long. Trimming shortened V by 4 bases and J by 5 bases, and 8 bases separated the two germline ends.

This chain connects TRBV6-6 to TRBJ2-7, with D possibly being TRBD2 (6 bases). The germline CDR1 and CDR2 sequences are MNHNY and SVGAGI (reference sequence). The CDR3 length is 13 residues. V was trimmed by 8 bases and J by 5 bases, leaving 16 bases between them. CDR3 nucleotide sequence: TGTGCCAGCCTTTGGGGAGGCGGGAACGAGCAGTACTTC. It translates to CASLWGGGNEQYF.

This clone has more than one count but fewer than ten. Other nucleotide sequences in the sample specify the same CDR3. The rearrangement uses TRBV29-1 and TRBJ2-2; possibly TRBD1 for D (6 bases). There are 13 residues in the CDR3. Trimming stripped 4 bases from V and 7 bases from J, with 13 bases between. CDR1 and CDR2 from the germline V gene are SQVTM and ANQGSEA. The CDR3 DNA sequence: TGCAGCGTTGGGGCTGGGGGCGGCGGGGAGCTGTTTTTT. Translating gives CSVGAGGGGELFF.

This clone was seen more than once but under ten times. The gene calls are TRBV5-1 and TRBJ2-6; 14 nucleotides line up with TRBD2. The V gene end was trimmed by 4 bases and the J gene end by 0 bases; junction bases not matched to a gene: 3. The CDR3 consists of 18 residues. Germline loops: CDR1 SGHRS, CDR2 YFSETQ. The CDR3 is CASSKGLAGASGANVLTF. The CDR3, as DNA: TGCGCCAGCAGCAAGGGACTAGCGGGAGCCTCTGGGGCCAACGTCCTGACTTTC.